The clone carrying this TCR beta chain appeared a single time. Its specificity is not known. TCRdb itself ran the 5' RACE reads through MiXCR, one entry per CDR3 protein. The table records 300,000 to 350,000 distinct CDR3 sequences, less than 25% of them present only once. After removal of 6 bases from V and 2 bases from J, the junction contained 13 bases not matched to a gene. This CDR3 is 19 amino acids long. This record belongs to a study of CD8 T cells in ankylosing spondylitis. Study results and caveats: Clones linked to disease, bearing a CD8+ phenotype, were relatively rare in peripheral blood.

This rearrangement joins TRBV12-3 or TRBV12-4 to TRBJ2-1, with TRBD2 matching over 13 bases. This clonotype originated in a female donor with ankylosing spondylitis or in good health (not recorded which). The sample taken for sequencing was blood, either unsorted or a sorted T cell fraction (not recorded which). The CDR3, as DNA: TGTGCCAGCAGGCCCGGGACTAGCGGGACTAGTTTCGCCTACAATGAGCAGTTCTTC. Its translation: CASRPGTSGTSFAYNEQFF.